These 28 T cell receptor beta chains originate from one sample sequenced in a study of human T cells and chemical hapten exposure. One entry per CDR3 protein results from TCRdb running MiXCR on the RACE reads. The sample yields roughly 250,000 distinct CDR3 sequences, 7.5% to 9% seen once. Time point reported: pre-sensitization, week 0. Treatment of the sample: therapeutic diphenylcyclopropenone sensitization with weekly scalp DPC. This material consisted of whole blood, taken in connection with sensitization to the hapten diphenylcyclopropenone (DPC). The receptors derive from a woman aged 40-49 years with alopecia areata. Some clones in this sample may be carry-over from other donors' samples.

The chain links TRBV19 to TRBJ2-1; 8 nucleotides match TRBD1. Looked up from germline, CDR1 is LNHDA and CDR2 is SQIVND (reference sequence). The CDR3 extends over 14 amino acids. Trimming cost V 6 bases and J 6 bases; bases outside gene matches: 7. CDR3 loop: CASRSAGGLNEQFF. The CDR3 nucleotides are TGTGCCAGTAGGTCCGCAGGGGGCCTCAATGAGCAGTTCTTC.

This clonotype came up a few times. The chain uses TRBV6-5 and TRBJ2-5; 7 bases match TRBD1. The J segment lost 5 bases and the V segment lost 2 bases, leaving 5 bases of the junction unmatched. The germline gives CDR1 MNHEY, CDR2 SVGAGI. The CDR3 extends over 14 amino acids. In nucleotides, the CDR3 is TGTGCCAGCAGTTACGTTCAGGGGGTGGAGACCCAGTACTTC. Its translation is CASSYVQGVETQYF.

This chain links TRBV3-1 with TRBJ2-5, with 10 nucleotides matching TRBD1. Germline V lookup: CDR1 LGHDT, CDR2 YNNKEL (reference sequence). V dropped 8 bases and J dropped 5; count of bases not matched to a gene: 2. The CDR3 consists of 12 residues. The CDR3 spells CASGTGDETQYF. CDR3 coding DNA: TGTGCCAGCGGGACAGGGGATGAGACCCAGTACTTC.

This sequence joins TRBV4-3 and TRBJ1-6; D ambiguous. V lost 0 bases and J lost 9, with 9 bases in between. CDR1 is LGHNA and CDR2 is YSLEER in the germline V gene. The CDR3 has 14 residues. The CDR3 is CASSQDYGRSPLHF. As DNA, the CDR3 is TGCGCCAGCAGCCAAGATTACGGTCGTTCACCCCTCCACTTT.

The chain recombines TRBV12-3 or TRBV12-4 with TRBJ2-1; 7 bases agree with TRBD2. V was pared by 6 bases and J by 8 bases, with 7 bases of the junction left unmatched. The CDR3 has 13 residues. In DNA form, the CDR3 reads TGTGCCAGCAGAGGGAGGGAAAGGGATGAGCAGTTCTTC. Translated: CASRGRERDEQFF.

This clonotype came up a few times. The chain employs TRBV5-1 and TRBJ2-5; D unclear. V was pared by 0 bases and J by 1 base, with 10 bases between. Per germline, CDR1 SGHRS and CDR2 YFSETQ. The CDR3 consists of 15 residues. The CDR3 region has the DNA TGCGCCAGCAGCTTGGCGGCAGGAGCCCAAGAGACCCAGTACTTC. Its translation is CASSLAAGAQETQYF.

This clonotype was found a few times. The chain is built from TRBV20-1 and TRBJ2-1; 8 nucleotides match TRBD1. CDR3 length: 16 residues. With 4 bases clipped from V and 0 bases from J, the junction kept 8 bases outside the gene matches. Germline-derived CDR1 and CDR2 are DFQATT and SNEGSKA (reference sequence). In DNA form, the CDR3 reads TGCAGTGCTAACAGGGGGAGGACGAGCTCCTACAATGAGCAGTTCTTC. Its protein is CSANRGRTSSYNEQFF.

This clonotype was picked up a small number of times. The chain has TRBV29-1 and TRBJ2-5; no reliable D call. The CDR3 is 11 amino acids. V lost 6 bases and J 9 bases, leaving 14 bases between the germline ends. Per the germline V gene, CDR1 is SQVTM and CDR2 is ANQGSEA. The CDR3 here is CSVGPNRAQYF. The CDR3 DNA reads as TGCAGCGTCGGACCCAATAGGGCCCAGTACTTC.

The V gene is TRBV20-1, the J gene TRBJ2-3, with a tentative D call TRBD1 (6 bases). The CDR3 length is 14 residues. Germline V gives CDR1 DFQATT, CDR2 SNEGSKA (reference sequence). The V end lost 6 bases, the J end lost 3 bases, and 16 bases lay between the germline ends. The CDR3 loop reads CSALTGFGTDTQYF. CDR3 in DNA: TGCAGTGCACTCACAGGGTTTGGTACAGATACGCAGTATTTT.

In this sample, this clonotype turned up many times. The J gene is TRBJ2-7, the V gene TRBV6-2 or TRBV6-3; D gene uncertain. Between the trimmed V and J ends, which lost 0 bases and 2 bases, there was a span of 8 bases. This CDR3 has 14 amino acids. The germline V gene encodes CDR1 MNHEY and CDR2 SVGEGT. CDR3 in amino acids: CASSYSPVAYEQYF. The CDR3 nucleotides read TGTGCCAGCAGTTACTCGCCAGTGGCCTACGAGCAGTACTTC.

This CDR3 reads CSVQDSNYGYTF. The CDR3 DNA sequence: TGCAGCGTTCAGGACAGTAACTATGGCTACACCTTC. The chain couples TRBV29-1 to TRBJ1-2, with D possibly being TRBD1 (6 bases). The CDR3 consists of 12 residues. The V gene's germline CDR1 is SQVTM and CDR2 ANQGSEA. The germline V and J ends were trimmed by 5 bases and 1 base, with 8 bases remaining between them.

This clonotype was detected a few times. An end of the junction does not agree with germline; a read error may underlie this. This sequence joins TRBV25-1 and TRBJ1-1; TRBD1 might be the D (5 bases). The CDR3 consists of 11 residues. The germline gives CDR1 MGHDK, CDR2 SYGVNS. CDR3 region: CASSEGGTPIF. Written as DNA, the CDR3 is TGTGCCAGCAGTGAAGGAGGGACCCCGATCTTT.

This clonotype was seen repeatedly, ten times or more. This chain links TRBV24-1 with TRBJ2-1, with 9 bases that match TRBD1. The CDR3 loop spans 15 amino acids. Unmatched junction bases numbered 7, after V lost 4 bases and J lost 7 bases. Germline V lookup: CDR1 KGHDR, CDR2 SFDVKD. The DNA for the CDR3 is TGTGCCACCAGTGACTGGACAGGGGATGGAAATGAGCAGTTCTTC. It is translated as CATSDWTGDGNEQFF.

At least ten counts were recorded for this clonotype. The gene calls are TRBV7-6 and TRBJ2-7, with D unclear. The CDR3 contains 15 residues. V was shortened by 5 bases and J by 0 bases, with 14 bases between the two germline ends. Germline V CDR1 and CDR2: SGHVS, FNYEAQ. For the CDR3, the DNA is TGTGCCAGCAGCCCGTGGGCAGTTAGCTCCTACGAGCAGTACTTC. Translating it yields CASSPWAVSSYEQYF.

J is TRBJ1-5 and V is TRBV20-1; D is uncertain. The ends were cut back, 4 bases at V and 4 bases at J, with 17 bases in the middle. CDR1 is DFQATT, CDR2 SNEGSKA, per germline (reference sequence). The CDR3 extends over 15 amino acids. The CDR3 DNA sequence: TGCAGTGCTACGACCACAGCCGGGTTTAATCAGCCCCAGCATTTT. This translates into CSATTTAGFNQPQHF.

The chain carries TRBV28 and TRBJ2-3, with a possible D match to TRBD1 (6 bases). From germline, CDR1 is MDHEN and CDR2 SYDVKM. The CDR3 contains 15 residues. Trimming took off 2 bases at V and 1 base at J, with 10 bases between the two ends. CDR3 DNA: TGTGCCAGCAGTTTAGGGACATCTCGCACAGATACGCAGTATTTT. Translated: CASSLGTSRTDTQYF.

This clonotype was seen a handful of times. The V and J genes are TRBV5-6 and TRBJ2-3; D uncertain. The germline V and J ends were trimmed by 6 bases and 6 bases, with 8 bases remaining between them. Germline CDR1 SGHDT, CDR2 YYEEEE. CDR3 length: 11 amino acids. The DNA of the CDR3 is TGTGCCAGCACCACCGGGGATACGCAGTATTTT. It encodes CASTTGDTQYF.

By sample share, this clonotype is large (0.1 to 1%). The chain combines TRBV28 with TRBJ2-2; 7 bases fit TRBD1. The CDR3 consists of 16 residues. Germline V gene data show CDR1 as MDHEN and CDR2 as SYDVKM. The V segment lost 5 bases and the J segment 7 bases; nucleotides outside the gene matches: 13. CDR3 DNA sequence: TGTGCCAGCAGTCAACCGACAGGGAGTATGGGCGGGGAGCTGTTTTTT. Its translation: CASSQPTGSMGGELFF.

The rearrangement links TRBV18 to TRBJ2-3; TRBD2 agrees at 9 bases. Looked up from germline, CDR1 is KGHSH and CDR2 is LQKENI. With 8 bases clipped from V and 1 base from J, the junction kept 4 bases outside the gene matches. This CDR3 region has 14 residues. CDR3 bases: TGTGCCAGCGCCCAGCGGGAGGGCACAGATACGCAGTATTTT. The encoded protein is CASAQREGTDTQYF.

In its sample, this clonotype was seen a few times. The chain joins TRBV25-1 to TRBJ2-7; D not resolved. The CDR3 is made up of 13 amino acids. Deletions cut 5 bases from V and 6 bases from J, with 14 bases between. Germline CDR1 and CDR2: MGHDK and SYGVNS. CDR3 sequence reads: CASSTNPYGEQYF. The CDR3 DNA follows: TGTGCCAGCAGTACCAACCCTTACGGCGAGCAGTACTTC.

This chain joins TRBV4-2 and TRBJ1-3, with 11 bases fitting TRBD1. The CDR3 has 16 residues. Unmatched junction bases numbered 4, after V lost 3 bases and J lost 3 bases. CDR1 and CDR2 from the germline V gene are LGHNA and YNFKEQ. CDR3 in amino acids: CASSQTGTGGGNTIYF. The CDR3 DNA is TGTGCCAGCAGCCAGACCGGGACAGGGGGTGGAAACACCATATATTTT.

The V and J genes are TRBV7-2 and TRBJ2-1, with TRBD2 matching over 8 bases. Germline V CDR1 and CDR2: SGHTA, FQGNSA. This CDR3 has 15 residues. The J segment lost 7 bases and the V segment lost 1 base, leaving 6 bases of the junction unmatched. CDR3 in amino acids: CASSLERGRHNEQFF. For the CDR3, the DNA is TGTGCCAGCAGCTTAGAGCGGGGGAGGCATAATGAGCAGTTCTTC.

This clonotype was found many times. The rearrangement uses TRBV6-2 or TRBV6-3 and TRBJ2-1; possibly TRBD1 for D (5 bases). CDR1 is MNHEY, CDR2 SVGEGT, per germline. CDR3 length: 15 amino acids. Trimming took off 2 bases at V and 15 bases at J, with 23 bases between the two ends. CDR3 loop: CASSYMVGAKSGWFF. The CDR3 DNA reads TGTGCCAGCAGTTACATGGTAGGGGCGAAAAGTGGATGGTTCTTC.

This clonotype was recorded many times. J is TRBJ1-4 and V is TRBV5-5, with 10 bases fitting TRBD1. CDR3 length: 15 residues. Germline-derived CDR1 and CDR2 are SGHKS and YYEKEE (reference sequence). V trimming: 0 bases; J trimming: 6 bases; junction bases outside the gene matches: 2. The CDR3, as DNA: TGTGCCAGCAGCTTGGCCGGGACAGGGGATGAAAAACTGTTTTTT. Translation gives CASSLAGTGDEKLFF. Full variable domain (remainder filled in from reference TRBV5-5 and TRBJ1-4): DAGVTQSPTHLIKTRGQQVTLRCSPISGHKSVSWYQQVLGQGPQFIFQYYEKEERGRGNFPDRFSARQFPNYSSELNVNALLLGDSALYLCASSLAGTGDEKLFFGSGTQLSVL.

This clonotype was detected only a few times. V usage is TRBV12-3 or TRBV12-4 and J usage is TRBJ1-1; 9 nucleotides agree with TRBD1. The CDR3 covers 11 residues. After removal of 4 bases from V and 13 bases from J, the junction contained 4 bases not matched to a gene. This chain's CDR3 is CASSYRDRVFF. As DNA, the CDR3 is TGTGCCAGCAGTTACCGGGACAGGGTTTTCTTT.

CDR3 nucleotide sequence: TGTGCCAGCAGCTTTGGCAGGGTGAACACTGAAGCTTTCTTT. This sequence encodes CASSFGRVNTEAFF. This sequence joins TRBV5-6 and TRBJ1-1, with a possible D match to TRBD1 (5 bases). This CDR3 is 14 amino acids long. V was pared by 2 bases and J by 0 bases, with 8 bases between. Germline loops: CDR1 SGHDT, CDR2 YYEEEE. Based on the CDR3 plus reference TRBV5-6 and TRBJ1-1, the full variable domain is DAGVTQSPTHLIKTRGQQVTLRCSPKSGHDTVSWYQQALGQGPQFIFQYYEEEERQRGNFPDRFSGHQFPNYSSELNVNALLLGDSALYLCASSFGRVNTEAFFGQGTRLTVV.

This clonotype was counted ten times or more. The chain combines TRBV7-6 with TRBJ2-7, with TRBD1 matching 11 bases. Germline V lookup: CDR1 SGHVS, CDR2 FNYEAQ. With V trimmed by 4 bases and J by 6 bases, 8 bases remained unmatched. This CDR3 contains 15 residues. The CDR3 DNA sequence: TGTGCCAGCAGCTCCCATAGGGACAGGGGGGTCGAGCAGTACTTC. Its protein product is CASSSHRDRGVEQYF.

A single count supports this clonotype. Compared with germline, one end of the junction differs, possibly owing to a read error. In nucleotides, the CDR3 is TGTACCAGCAAAGAAGACCTTCTAGGGAAGCAGTACTTC. The encoded protein is CTSKEDLLGKQYF. The genes are TRBV6-1 and TRBJ2-7; D is uncertain. The V gene's germline CDR1 is MNHNS and CDR2 SASEGT. The CDR3 is made up of 13 amino acids.